One and the same sample provided the 26 T cell receptor beta chains below, sequenced in a study of blood T cell repertoires in COVID-19 (dated by TCRdb to 2020 to 2022). The receptor library was made with the immunoSEQ multiplex PCR assay. The clones in this table, taken by TCRdb from immuneACCESS, are in-frame only. Not every clone is retained; where verified, under half of the shortfall comes from an unresolved V gene, and the cause of the rest is unknown. A total of about 200,000 clones appear in this sample, about 88% of them only once. Of the sample, 5.5% to 7% is held by the ten largest clones. The specimen was peripheral blood. These receptors were taken from a woman in her thirties or forties who had recovered from COVID-19.

In its sample, this clone was seen once. J is TRBJ1-1 and V is TRBV10-2; D not certain. CDR1 and CDR2 (germline): WSHSY, SAAADI. CDR3 size: 14 residues. V gave up 4 bases and J gave up 1 base, with 10 bases separating them. CDR3 nucleotides: TGCGCCAGCAGTGCGGACGGGAAGAACACTGAAGCTTTCTTT. Amino acid sequence: CASSADGKNTEAFF.

This chain joins TRBV12-3 or TRBV12-4 and TRBJ2-3; D possibly corresponds to TRBD2 (5 bases). V lost 4 bases and J 2 bases, leaving 7 bases between the germline ends. The CDR3 length is 13 residues. The CDR3 region has the DNA TGTGCCAGCAGTTGGGGAGACACAGATACGCAGTATTTT. Translated, it gives CASSWGDTDTQYF.

The chain combines TRBV6-5 with TRBJ1-1; TRBD1 aligns across 8 bases. Germline V gene sequence: CDR1 MNHEY, CDR2 SVGAGI. The CDR3 consists of 15 residues. With 5 bases clipped from V and 3 bases from J, the junction kept 8 bases outside the gene matches. This CDR3 reads CASSPAGDRHTEAFF. CDR3 sequence (DNA): TGTGCCAGCAGTCCCGCCGGGGACAGGCACACTGAAGCTTTCTTT.

J is TRBJ2-7 and V is TRBV7-2, with a weak D call TRBD2 (5 bases). This CDR3 has 13 amino acids. CDR1 and CDR2 from the germline V gene are SGHTA and FQGNSA. V lost 5 bases and J lost 5, with 13 bases in between. In DNA form, the CDR3 reads TGTGCCAGCAGCGAAAGTAGGCGGGACGAGCAGTACTTC. This gives the protein CASSESRRDEQYF.

This chain connects TRBV11-1 to TRBJ2-2, with D possibly TRBD1 on 5 matching bases. Trimming shortened V by 11 bases and J by 6 bases, and 13 bases separated the two germline ends. The germline V gene has CDR1 SGHAT and CDR2 FQDESV (reference sequence). The CDR3 covers 12 residues. The chain's CDR3 is CAVLGASGELFF. CDR3 nucleotides: TGTGCCGTCCTTGGGGCGTCCGGGGAGCTGTTTTTT. Combining the CDR3 with reference TRBV11-1 and TRBJ2-2 gives the whole variable domain EAEVAQSPRYKITEKSQAVAFWCDPISGHATLYWYRQILGQGPELLVQFQDESVVDDSQLPKDRFSAERLKGVDSTLKIQPAELGDSAMYLCAVLGASGELFFGEGSRLTVL.

This clone was found once. This rearrangement joins TRBV5-1 to TRBJ1-1; 7 bases are shared with TRBD1. Trimming removed 0 bases from V and 4 bases from J; junction bases left unmatched: 3. Germline V gene data show CDR1 as SGHRS and CDR2 as YFSETQ. The CDR3 totals 14 residues. CDR3 nucleotides: TGCGCCAGCAGCTTGGGGGGACAGTTCACTGAAGCTTTCTTT. Amino acids: CASSLGGQFTEAFF.

This clone was recorded only once. The chain uses TRBV6-1 and TRBJ1-1; D is perhaps TRBD1 (5 bases). The CDR3 covers 13 residues. Trimming stripped 6 bases from V and 9 bases from J, with 17 bases between. The germline V gene encodes CDR1 MNHNS and CDR2 SASEGT. CDR3 loop: CASSPQAGTQAFF. The CDR3 DNA follows: TGTGCCAGCAGCCCACAAGCGGGGACGCAAGCTTTCTTT.

This clone has just a few counts. The V gene is TRBV11-3, the J gene TRBJ2-1; D not resolved. The V and J ends lost 4 bases and 8 bases respectively, with 9 bases between them. The CDR3 is 12 amino acids. Germline V gene sequence: CDR1 SGHNT, CDR2 YENEEA. This chain's CDR3 is CASSSSYHEQFF. CDR3 DNA sequence: TGTGCCAGCAGCTCGAGTTACCATGAGCAGTTCTTC.

V usage is TRBV24-1 and J usage is TRBJ2-1; a possible D gene is TRBD1 (5 bases). V gave up 8 bases and J gave up 7 bases, with 14 bases separating them. Germline values: CDR1 KGHDR, CDR2 SFDVKD. The CDR3 loop spans 13 amino acids. CDR3 bases: TGTGCCACCATGTGGGGCCCTGGGAATGAGCAGTTCTTC. Protein product: CATMWGPGNEQFF.

The chain joins TRBV13 to TRBJ2-3, with TRBD2 as a possible D gene (5 bases). The V gene lost 1 base and the J gene lost 3 bases, with 8 bases spanning the gap. The CDR3 is 14 amino acids. Germline V CDR1 and CDR2: PRHDT, FYEKMQ (reference sequence). In DNA form, the CDR3 reads TGTGCCAGCAGCTTAGCGGGAACGACAGATACGCAGTATTTT. Amino acid sequence: CASSLAGTTDTQYF.

In this sample, this clone turned up a few times. J is TRBJ2-7 and V is TRBV2, with a weak D call TRBD1 (6 bases). This CDR3 has 14 residues. V was pared by 8 bases and J by 6 bases, with 20 bases between. Germline V CDR1 and CDR2: SNHLY, FYNNEI. CDR3 sequence reads: CASHPADSLIEQYF. CDR3 DNA sequence: TGTGCCAGCCATCCTGCGGACAGCCTTATCGAGCAGTACTTC.

CDR3 in DNA: TGTGCCAGCAGCTTCCCGGGACAGGGGGTTGAGACCCAGTACTTC. Translation: CASSFPGQGVETQYF. V is TRBV5-5 and J is TRBJ2-5; 11 bases align to TRBD1. Germline values: CDR1 SGHKS, CDR2 YYEKEE (reference sequence). This CDR3 has 15 residues. V lost 2 bases, J lost 5 bases, and 5 bases stayed unmatched.

This chain uses TRBV6-2 or TRBV6-3 with TRBJ1-2, with unresolved D. This CDR3 region has 12 residues. CDR1 MNHEY and CDR2 SVGEGT come from the germline V gene. Trimming pared 6 bases from V and 7 bases from J, leaving 12 bases between. DNA for the CDR3: TGTGCCAGCAGCCCCGGCGGCTCTGGCTACACCTTC. Amino acid sequence: CASSPGGSGYTF.

The chain is built from TRBV9 and TRBJ2-7; 8 positions match TRBD2. Germline values: CDR1 SGDLS, CDR2 YYNGEE. The CDR3 has 14 residues. V was clipped by 0 bases and J by 6 bases; unmatched bases: 5. Written as DNA, the CDR3 is TGTGCCAGCAGCGTAGCCATAGGGACTAGCGAGCAGTACTTC. It is translated as CASSVAIGTSEQYF.

This clone was counted only a few times. The chain carries TRBV4-2 and TRBJ2-2; D may be TRBD2 (5 bases). This CDR3 comprises 15 residues. Germline CDR1 and CDR2: LGHNA and YNFKEQ. V lost 1 base, J lost 8 bases, and 14 bases lay in between. As DNA, the CDR3 is TGTGCCAGCAGCCAAGCCCTTGACTATGGGGGGGAGCTGTTTTTT. Residues: CASSQALDYGGELFF.

This CDR3 is CASSLVNLGLTEAFF. The CDR3 DNA sequence: TGTGCCAGCAGCTTAGTTAATTTGGGCTTGACTGAAGCTTTCTTT. The V and J genes are TRBV7-2 and TRBJ1-1; D remains ambiguous. The V end was cut by 1 base, the J end by 5 bases, with 14 bases between. CDR1 is SGHTA and CDR2 is FQGNSA in the germline V gene. The CDR3 runs to 15 residues.

This chain joins TRBV19 and TRBJ2-2, with 11 bases matching TRBD2. The V and J ends lost 3 bases and 4 bases, in that order; junction bases with no gene match: 10. This CDR3 contains 18 residues. CDR1 is LNHDA and CDR2 is SQIVND in the germline V gene (reference sequence). The CDR3 loop is CASSIRVGGLAATGELFF. In nucleotides, the CDR3 is TGTGCCAGTAGTATCCGAGTCGGGGGACTAGCGGCCACCGGGGAGCTGTTTTTT.

The chain has TRBV3-1 (or the pseudogene TRBV3-2) and TRBJ2-2, with D possibly TRBD2 on 6 matching bases. V was trimmed by 0 bases and J by 5 bases, leaving 13 bases between them. CDR1 and CDR2 from the germline V gene are LGHDT and YNNKEL (reference sequence). The CDR3 totals 16 residues. This CDR3 reads CASSQDRPGGTGELFF. CDR3 in DNA: TGTGCCAGCAGCCAAGACAGGCCCGGGGGTACCGGGGAGCTGTTTTTT.

This chain links TRBV28 with TRBJ2-2, with 12 bases matching TRBD1. Germline-derived CDR1 and CDR2 are MDHEN and SYDVKM. The CDR3 runs 17 residues. V trimming: 6 bases; J trimming: 6 bases; junction bases outside the gene matches: 11. CDR3 DNA sequence: TGTGCCAGCAGCCCTAATTGGGGACAGGGGGCGGCCGGGGAGCTGTTTTTT. Amino acid sequence: CASSPNWGQGAAGELFF.

This chain uses TRBV25-1 with TRBJ1-1; tentative D call: TRBD1 (5 bases). The CDR3 runs 14 residues. CDR1 is MGHDK and CDR2 is SYGVNS in the germline V gene. Between the trimmed V and J ends, which lost 6 bases and 3 bases, there was a span of 14 bases. The CDR3 region has the DNA TGTGCCAGCAGGGGCAGGGTAGGGGACACTGAAGCTTTCTTT. This sequence encodes CASRGRVGDTEAFF.

This chain joins TRBV7-2 and TRBJ2-4; 7 bases agree with TRBD1. The CDR3 totals 16 residues. Germline V gene data show CDR1 as SGHTA and CDR2 as FQGNSA. The junction had 9 bases not matched to a gene; V was cut back by 2 bases and J by 5 bases. CDR3 protein: CASSLSIRGGENIQYF. For the CDR3, the DNA is TGTGCCAGCAGCTTAAGTATTCGAGGGGGCGAAAACATTCAGTACTTC.

This chain links TRBV7-2 with TRBJ2-7; D gene unclear. Trimming took 2 bases from V and 4 from J, leaving 6 bases between them. The CDR3 has 12 residues. Per the germline V gene, CDR1 is SGHTA and CDR2 is FQGNSA. CDR3 in amino acids: CASSLSRYEQYF. The CDR3 bases are TGTGCCAGCAGCTTAAGTCGGTACGAGCAGTACTTC. Looking up the rest from reference TRBV7-2 and TRBJ2-7 gives the full variable domain: GAGVSQSPSNKVTEKGKDVELRCDPISGHTALYWYRQSLGQGLEFLIYFQGNSAPDKSGLPSDRFSAERTGGSVSTLTIQRTQQEDSAVYLCASSLSRYEQYFGPGTRLTVT.

The chain joins TRBV27 to TRBJ2-2; D remains unclear. The CDR3 is made up of 17 amino acids. Trimming took 0 bases from V and 4 from J, leaving 15 bases between them. Germline CDR1 reads MNHEY; CDR2 reads SMNVEV (reference sequence). CDR3 region: CASSLSPHKTSTGELFF. CDR3 DNA sequence: TGTGCCAGCAGTTTATCTCCCCACAAGACTTCCACCGGGGAGCTGTTTTTT.

The chain has TRBV30 and TRBJ1-1, with TRBD1 matching over 7 bases. The CDR3 loop spans 13 amino acids. The V gene's germline CDR1 is GTSNPN and CDR2 SVGIG (reference sequence). The trim removed 2 bases at V and 4 bases at J, leaving 4 bases unmatched. In nucleotides, the CDR3 is TGTGCCTGGAGTACTAACAGGGGCACTGAAGCTTTCTTT. Protein sequence: CAWSTNRGTEAFF. Full variable domain (missing parts from reference TRBV30 and TRBJ1-1): SQTIHQWPATLVQPVGSPLSLECTVEGTSNPNLYWYRQAAGRGLQLLFYSVGIGQISSEVPQNLSASRPQDRQFILSSKKLLLSDSGFYLCAWSTNRGTEAFFGQGTRLTVV.

This sequence joins TRBV5-5 and TRBJ2-3; D remains ambiguous. There are 14 residues in the CDR3. Germline CDR1 reads SGHKS; CDR2 reads YYEKEE (reference sequence). With 3 bases removed from V and 1 base from J, the gap between germline ends came to 9 bases. The CDR3 spells CASSWRDGTDTQYF. For the CDR3, the DNA is TGTGCCAGCAGCTGGAGAGACGGCACAGATACGCAGTATTTT.

V gene TRBV7-9 combines with J gene TRBJ2-5, with 9 bases matching TRBD1. Trimming removed 5 bases from V and 0 bases from J; junction bases left unmatched: 4. CDR1 is SEHNR and CDR2 is FQNEAQ in the germline V gene (reference sequence). The length of the CDR3 is 15 residues. Here the CDR3 reads CASSLWTGDQETQYF. DNA of the CDR3: TGTGCCAGCAGCCTATGGACAGGGGACCAAGAGACCCAGTACTTC.